The 10 T cell receptor beta chains presented below share a single source sample, sequenced in a study of T cells expressing NK-cell markers. TCRdb re-analyzed the 5' RACE reads; it lists each CDR3 protein once, without DNA. The sample table includes about 460,000 distinct CDR3 sequences. Material: blood T cells: a sorted CD56 or NKG2C T cell subset, CD4+ or CD8+ T cells, or bulk PBMC T cells (not recorded which). Receptors were obtained from a woman aged 50 to 60 in good health.

The rearrangement joins TRBV24-1 to TRBJ2-1; lacking DNA, the TRBD2 call made by TCRdb goes unchecked. CDR3 size: 16 residues. The V gene's germline CDR1 is KGHDR and CDR2 SFDVKD. The chain's CDR3 is CATSEAGTRPYNEQFF.

The chain links TRBV20-1 to TRBJ1-3. This CDR3 has 12 amino acids. CDR1 and CDR2 (germline): DFQATT, SNEGSKA (reference sequence). This chain's CDR3 is CSARPQGNTIYF.

The chain couples TRBV11-3 to TRBJ2-3; TCRdb outputs TRBD2, but without DNA this stays unchecked. CDR1 SGHNT and CDR2 YENEEA come from the germline V gene. The CDR3 runs to 17 residues. The CDR3 loop reads CASSQSRLAGAGDTQYF.

This rearrangement joins TRBV5-1 to TRBJ2-5; TCRdb names TRBD1, which stays unverified in the absence of DNA. CDR1 and CDR2 from the germline V gene are SGHRS and YFSETQ. This CDR3 region has 15 residues. The CDR3 sequence: CASSLAGTEKETQYF.

The chain joins TRBV20-1 to TRBJ1-4; no DNA is available, so the TRBD1 call from TCRdb remains unchecked. CDR1 is DFQATT and CDR2 is SNEGSKA in the germline V gene (reference sequence). This CDR3 region has 15 residues. This CDR3 is CSGLGQGNLNEKLFF.

This chain uses TRBV6-2 or TRBV6-3 with TRBJ2-2; TCRdb outputs TRBD2, but without DNA this stays unchecked. CDR1 is MNHEY and CDR2 is SVGEGT in the germline V gene. The CDR3 contains 16 residues. The chain's CDR3 is CASSGLAGGTTGELFF.

The V gene is TRBV11-3, the J gene TRBJ2-1; TCRdb reports TRBD1, a call that lacks DNA to check it against. This CDR3 is built from 12 residues. CDR1 and CDR2 (germline): SGHNT, YENEEA. The chain's CDR3 is CASSRQPREQFF.

V usage is TRBV12-3 or TRBV12-4 and J usage is TRBJ1-2; TCRdb selects TRBD1, and the lack of DNA leaves this call unchecked. The CDR3 length is 12 residues. The CDR3 reads CASSRRGYGYTF.

The V and J genes are TRBV5-1 and TRBJ1-1; the TRBD1 assignment by TCRdb is unverifiable without DNA. The CDR3 totals 16 residues. From germline, CDR1 is SGHRS and CDR2 YFSETQ. The CDR3 sequence: CASSTRTGTVNTEAFF.

The gene calls are TRBV10-3 and TRBJ2-1; no DNA is available, so the TRBD2 call from TCRdb remains unchecked. Germline V gene sequence: CDR1 ENHRY, CDR2 SYGVKD. This CDR3 comprises 15 residues. CDR3 in amino acids: CAISLTSADYNEQFF.